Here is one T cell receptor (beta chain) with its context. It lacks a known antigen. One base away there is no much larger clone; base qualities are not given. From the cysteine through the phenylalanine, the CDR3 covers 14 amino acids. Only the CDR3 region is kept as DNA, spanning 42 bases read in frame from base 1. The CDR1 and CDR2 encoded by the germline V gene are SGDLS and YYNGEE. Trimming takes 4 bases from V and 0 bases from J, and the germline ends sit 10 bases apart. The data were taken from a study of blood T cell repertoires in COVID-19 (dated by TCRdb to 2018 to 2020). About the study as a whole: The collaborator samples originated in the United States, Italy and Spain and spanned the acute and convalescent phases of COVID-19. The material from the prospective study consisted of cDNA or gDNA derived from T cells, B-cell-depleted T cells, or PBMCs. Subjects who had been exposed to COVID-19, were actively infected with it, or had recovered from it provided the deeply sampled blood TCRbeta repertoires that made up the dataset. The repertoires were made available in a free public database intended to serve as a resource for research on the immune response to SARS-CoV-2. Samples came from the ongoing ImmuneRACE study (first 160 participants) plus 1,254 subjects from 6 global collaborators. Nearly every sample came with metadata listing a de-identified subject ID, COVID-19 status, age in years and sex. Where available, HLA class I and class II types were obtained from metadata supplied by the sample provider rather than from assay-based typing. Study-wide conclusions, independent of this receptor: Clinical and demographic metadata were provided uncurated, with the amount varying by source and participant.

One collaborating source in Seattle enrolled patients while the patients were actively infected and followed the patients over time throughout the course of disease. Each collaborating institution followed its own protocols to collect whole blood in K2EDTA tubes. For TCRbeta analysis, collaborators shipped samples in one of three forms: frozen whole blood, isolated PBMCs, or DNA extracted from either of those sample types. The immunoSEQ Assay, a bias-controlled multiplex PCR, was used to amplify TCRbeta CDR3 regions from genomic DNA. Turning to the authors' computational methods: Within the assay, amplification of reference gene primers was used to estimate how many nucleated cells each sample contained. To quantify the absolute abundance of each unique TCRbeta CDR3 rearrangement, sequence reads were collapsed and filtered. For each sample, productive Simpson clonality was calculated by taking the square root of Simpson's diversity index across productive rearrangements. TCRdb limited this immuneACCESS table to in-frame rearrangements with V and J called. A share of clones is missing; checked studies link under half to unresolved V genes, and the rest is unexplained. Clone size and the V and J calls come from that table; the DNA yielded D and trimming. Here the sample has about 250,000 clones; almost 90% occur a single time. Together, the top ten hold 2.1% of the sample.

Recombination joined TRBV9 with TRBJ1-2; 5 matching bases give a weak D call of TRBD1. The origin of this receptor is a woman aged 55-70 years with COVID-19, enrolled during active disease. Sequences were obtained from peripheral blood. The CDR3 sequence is CASSLDTANYGYTF. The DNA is TGTGCCAGCAGCTTGGACACAGCTAACTATGGCTACACCTTC.